This T cell receptor beta chain was captured in a study of radiation and T cells in renal cell carcinoma. Indicated time point: blood 4 weeks post-SBRT, at nephrectomy. Documented treatment: 15 Gy SBRT to primary tumor, nephrectomy 4 weeks later. Nephrectomy followed 15 Gy stereotactic body radiation by 4 weeks. The CDR3 has 15 residues. Trimming cost V 0 bases and J 6 bases; bases outside gene matches: 2. CDR1 is SGHVS and CDR2 is FNYEAQ in the germline V gene. Measured with immunoSEQ multiplex PCR; TCRdb has only the in-frame clones, and not every one. This sample yields more than 60,000 clones, of which approximately 82% are seen a single time; over 2% belongs to the top ten.

The specimen comprised blood, sampled from a patient whose treatment included radiotherapy and nephrectomy. This chain joins TRBV7-6 and TRBJ2-7; TRBD2 matches 13 bases. This clonotype originated in a woman in her sixties or seventies with renal cell carcinoma. The CDR3 nucleotides read TGTGCCAGCAGCTTAGCCGGGACTAGCGGGGCCGAGCAGTACTTC. As protein: CASSLAGTSGAEQYF. Looking up the rest from reference TRBV7-6 and TRBJ2-7 gives the full variable domain: GAGVSQSPRYKVTKRGQDVALRCDPISGHVSLYWYRQALGQGPEFLTYFNYEAQQDKSGLPNDRFSAERPEGSISTLTIQRTEQRDSAMYRCASSLAGTSGAEQYFGPGTRLTVT.